This is a list of T cell receptor beta chains from one sample in a study of T cells in Graves' hyperthyroidism and ophthalmopathy. In TCRdb, the multiplex PCR reads were re-called with MiXCR into one record per CDR3 protein. The sample carries 350,000 to 500,000 distinct CDR3 sequences, approximately 15% recorded once. Sample: blood. These receptors came from a woman between 18 and 29 years old with Graves' hyperthyroidism. The CDR3 runs from the conserved cysteine through the conserved F or W. A D gene is named only where the DNA matches it firmly. Where a row states a size, it is once, few, many or the class of an expanded clone; other rows omit it.

>TRBJ2-7|once|.|TRBV7-2
TGTGCCAGCAGCTTAAGTACAGAATTCACCTACGAGCAGTACTTC
CASSLSTEFTYEQYF
>TRBJ2-7|.|.|TRBV20-1
TGCAGTGCCTTGGCCGAGGCCTACGAGCAGTACTTC
CSALAEAYEQYF
>TRBJ2-4|many|.|TRBV28
TGTGCCAGCAGTTTTAGGGGGACGAGGGCGGCCAAAAACATTCAGTACTTC
CASSFRGTRAAKNIQYF
>TRBJ2-7|.|TRBD2|TRBV7-2
TGTGCCAGCGGCTTAGCGGGGCGGGGAGCGGGAACCTACGAGCAGTACTTC
CASGLAGRGAGTYEQYF
>TRBJ2-7|few|TRBD1|TRBV9
TGTGCCAGCAGCGCTGACAGGGGATTTGAGCAGTACTTC
CASSADRGFEQYF
>TRBJ2-7|.|.|TRBV12-3/TRBV12-4
TGTGCCAGCAGGAAGGACTATGTCTCCTACGAGCAGTACTTC
CASRKDYVSYEQYF
>TRBJ2-4|many|TRBD2|TRBV11-2
TGTGCCAGCAGCTTAGTAGCGAGCGGGAGGATTATGGACATTCAGTACTTC
CASSLVASGRIMDIQYF
>TRBJ2-3|few|.|TRBV25-1
TGTGCCAGCAGTGATCCGGGACGTAGGACAGATACGCAGTATTTT
CASSDPGRRTDTQYF
>TRBJ1-1|few|TRBD1|TRBV20-1
TGCAGTGCTAAAAAGGGGGCTGAGGACACTGAAGCTTTCTTT
CSAKKGAEDTEAFF
>TRBJ2-3|many|.|TRBV7-2
TGTGCCAGCAGCTTAGTTTTAGTCTCAGATACGCAGTATTTT
CASSLVLVSDTQYF
>TRBJ2-3|many|.|TRBV11-2
TGTGCCAGCAGCTTAGAATTAGCTCAGGGTACGCAGTATTTT
CASSLELAQGTQYF
>TRBJ2-4|many|.|TRBV12-3/TRBV12-4
TGTGCCAGCAGCCCCAGGGTTAACATTCAGTACTTC
CASSPRVNIQYF
>TRBJ1-5|many|.|TRBV5-8
TGTGCCAGCAGCCCCCGCGTTCAGCCCCAGCATTTT
CASSPRVQPQHF
>TRBJ1-5|many|TRBD1|TRBV7-2
TGTGCCAGCAGCCTCCCAGGGGGCAGGCAGCCCCAGCATTTT
CASSLPGGRQPQHF
>TRBJ2-7|many|.|TRBV28
TGTGCCAGCAGTTTAACAAGGACGTCCTACGAGCAGTACTTC
CASSLTRTSYEQYF
>TRBJ1-1|.|TRBD1|TRBV7-9
TGTGCCAGCAGCTTAAGGCCGTTCGACAGGGGAGGGGACACTGAAGCTTTCTTT
CASSLRPFDRGGDTEAFF
>TRBJ2-1|.|.|TRBV29-1
TGCAGCGTCGGGGCTGTTCGATTCAATGAGCAGTTCTTC
CSVGAVRFNEQFF
>TRBJ2-7|many|TRBD1|TRBV5-1
TGCGCCAGCAGCTCAGGACAGGGGTACTACGAGCAGTACTTC
CASSSGQGYYEQYF
>TRBJ1-1|many|TRBD1|TRBV6-1
TGTGCCAGCAGTCCGGTGCCAGGGGGCTTAACTGAAGCTTTCTTT
CASSPVPGGLTEAFF
>TRBJ2-1|few|.|TRBV14
TGTGCCAGCAGCCAAGTTTTAGCTCCTACAGGCAATGAGCAGTTCTTC
CASSQVLAPTGNEQFF
>TRBJ2-2|few|TRBD2|TRBV13
TGTGCCAGCAGCTCCGGGGGACTAGCGGGATACACCGGGGAGCTGTTTTTT
CASSSGGLAGYTGELFF
>TRBJ1-5|many|.|TRBV12-3/TRBV12-4
TGTGCCAGCAGTTCCAGGGGCCGACAGCCCCAGCATTTT
CASSSRGRQPQHF